The rows below give T cell receptor beta chains drawn from one sample of a study of shared clonotypes between healthy human individuals. Clones were read by immunoSEQ multiplex PCR, and TCRdb kept only the in-frame ones, dropping some. The sample records roughly 550,000 clones, about 95% being singletons. Material for sequencing was naive CD8+ T cells sorted from blood. The receptors come from a woman aged 25 to 45 in good health. Both conserved end residues are trimmed from each CDR3. Not all rows give a size; the values are once, few, many and, for expanded clones, a class.

NA,NA,TRBV5-1,12,ASSPQGAIHEQY
NA,TRBJ2-1,TRBV29-1,11,SVEEGGWNEQF
NA,TRBJ2-5,TRBV19,10,ASSMEDRTQY
NA,TRBJ1-1,TRBV28,13,ASSLTGEGNTEAF
NA,TRBJ1-2,TRBV19,14,ASSMRLNFYDYGYT
NA,TRBJ2-7,TRBV5-6,10,ASSGDAYEQY
NA,TRBJ1-4,TRBV11-2,10,ASSLGRKKLF
few,TRBJ2-3,TRBV29-1,7,SVGDTQY
NA,TRBJ2-7,TRBV2,11,ASRELAAYEQY
NA,TRBJ2-1,TRBV5-1,15,ASSLTSGRTPYNEQF
many,TRBJ2-7,TRBV27,13,ASRGAGGSSYEQY
NA,TRBJ2-1,TRBV5-6,12,ASSPASSYNEQF
NA,TRBJ1-4,TRBV28,13,ASSFPRSTNEKLF
NA,TRBJ2-2,TRBV7-6,10,ASSLGPGELF
NA,TRBJ2-3,TRBV7-2,17,ASSLSTRVLGTSTDTQY
NA,TRBJ1-2,TRBV4-1,12,ASRHPDSQYGYT
NA,TRBJ1-2,TRBV2,12,ASSDRGLRYGYT
NA,TRBJ1-1,TRBV6-5,12,ASSVTGESSEAF
NA,TRBJ2-2,TRBV6-5,13,ASNPLGRSAGELF
NA,TRBJ1-4,TRBV7-9,14,ASSLAEGTVNEKLF
NA,TRBJ1-1,TRBV6-5,14,ASSLAVVDKNTEAF
NA,TRBJ1-5,TRBV27,17,ASTPTGEAAAYSNQPQH
NA,TRBJ1-4,TRBV11-2,13,ASSLTGVRGEKLF
NA,TRBJ1-3,TRBV27,15,ASSLRGGPFSGNTIY
NA,TRBJ2-7,TRBV19,11,ASRTADSYEQY
NA,TRBJ2-1,TRBV19,15,ASSIYPWVAGVNEQF
NA,TRBJ2-3,TRBV29-1,11,SVTSGPTDTQY
NA,TRBJ2-7,TRBV27,13,ASSLYRDGIYEQY
once,TRBJ2-7,TRBV6-4,13,ASRRGGTGDYEQY
once,TRBJ2-4,TRBV27,13,ASKAPRGAKNIQY
NA,TRBJ1-1,TRBV5-6,10,ASSLGSTEAF
NA,TRBJ2-1,TRBV7-2,12,ANAREGSYNEQF
NA,TRBJ1-1,TRBV6-5,13,ASSYRGGLNTEAF
NA,TRBJ1-2,TRBV27,12,TSTFTGGFGGYT
NA,TRBJ1-1,TRBV7-9,11,ASRPTGNTEAF
NA,TRBJ2-2,TRBV29-1,10,SVVLGSGELF
NA,TRBJ2-5,TRBV29-1,11,STEAGASETQY
few,TRBJ2-2,TRBV5-1,17,ASSSRAGVVSDRPGELF
NA,TRBJ2-3,TRBV7-8,13,ASSKTSGPLDTQY
NA,TRBJ2-1,TRBV28,13,ASSSREGSYNEQF
NA,TRBJ1-5,TRBV5-1,12,ASSWEQGSQPQH
NA,TRBJ2-1,TRBV7-8,18,ASSPTVLPGQGSVLDEQF
NA,TRBJ2-3,TRBV10-2,15,ASSESIFEGVKDTQY